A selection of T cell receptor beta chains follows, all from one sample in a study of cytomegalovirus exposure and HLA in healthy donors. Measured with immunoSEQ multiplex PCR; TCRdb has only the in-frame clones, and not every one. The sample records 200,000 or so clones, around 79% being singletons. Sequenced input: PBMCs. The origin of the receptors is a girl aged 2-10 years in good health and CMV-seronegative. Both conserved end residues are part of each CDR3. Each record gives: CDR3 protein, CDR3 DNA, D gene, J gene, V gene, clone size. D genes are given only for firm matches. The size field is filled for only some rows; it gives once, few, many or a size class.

CASRLLQGEKLFF,TGTGCCAGCAGGCTGCTGCAGGGTGAAAAACTGTTTTTT,.,TRBJ1-4,TRBV6-5,.
CASSLGAGFVETQYF,TGTGCCAGCAGCTTGGGGGCAGGGTTTGTGGAGACCCAGTACTTC,.,TRBJ2-5,TRBV5-4,.
CASSWQGSDTQYF,TGCGCCAGCAGTTGGCAGGGGTCCGATACGCAGTATTTT,.,TRBJ2-3,TRBV5-1,.
CASRGAGGTEAFF,TGTGCCAGCAGAGGCGCAGGAGGGACTGAAGCTTTCTTT,.,TRBJ1-1,TRBV27,.
CASRSGQGGNYGYTF,TGTGCCAGCAGGTCGGGACAGGGGGGGAACTATGGCTACACCTTC,TRBD1,TRBJ1-2,TRBV6-1,.
CASSLGNLRGYADTQYF,TGTGCCAGCAGCTTAGGTAATCTGCGGGGGTATGCAGATACGCAGTATTTT,TRBD2,TRBJ2-3,TRBV7-2,.
CVSIWTGGWNTEAFF,TGTGTCAGCATTTGGACAGGGGGCTGGAACACTGAAGCTTTCTTT,TRBD1,TRBJ1-1,TRBV6-1,once
CASGQGAAGELFF,TGTGCCAGCGGACAGGGAGCCGCCGGGGAGCTGTTTTTT,TRBD1,TRBJ2-2,TRBV11-3,once
CASSQDLLRSRTRLNYGYTF,TGCGCCAGCAGCCAAGATCTTTTGCGAAGTCGGACAAGGTTGAACTATGGCTACACCTTC,.,TRBJ1-2,TRBV4-1,.
CASSFDSQGNTIYF,TGCGCCAGCAGCTTCGACAGTCAGGGAAACACCATATATTTT,.,TRBJ1-3,TRBV5-1,few
CALQLNTEAFF,TGTGCCCTACAGCTGAACACTGAAGCTTTCTTT,.,TRBJ1-1,TRBV7-9,once
CASSFTGTGNTGELFF,TGTGCCAGCAGTTTCACCGGGACAGGGAACACCGGGGAGCTGTTTTTT,TRBD1,TRBJ2-2,TRBV7-2,.
CASSPRLAGGLDEQFF,TGTGCCAGCAGCCCTCGACTAGCGGGGGGGCTTGATGAGCAGTTCTTC,TRBD2,TRBJ2-1,TRBV7-3,.
CAWSWASGAYEQYF,TGTGCCTGGAGTTGGGCTAGCGGAGCCTACGAGCAGTACTTC,TRBD2,TRBJ2-7,TRBV30,.
CASSLDSSYNEQFF,TGTGCCAGCAGCTTGGACAGTTCCTACAATGAGCAGTTCTTC,.,TRBJ2-1,TRBV5-4,.
CASSLMGGDTQYF,TGTGCCAGCAGCTTGATGGGGGGAGATACGCAGTATTTT,.,TRBJ2-3,TRBV7-7,.
CASSPQVNTEAFF,TGTGCCAGCAGTCCACAGGTAAACACTGAAGCTTTCTTT,.,TRBJ1-1,TRBV2,once
CASSRGGLTEAFF,TGTGCCAGCAGCCGCGGGGGGTTGACTGAAGCTTTCTTT,.,TRBJ1-1,TRBV5-6,.
CASSLTPRGFYSNQPQHF,TGTGCCAGCAGCTTAACCCCTCGCGGTTTCTATAGCAATCAGCCCCAGCATTTT,.,TRBJ1-5,TRBV7-3,.
CASSTGGTGNEKLFF,TGTGCCAGCAGCACCGGAGGGACGGGGAATGAAAAACTGTTTTTT,.,TRBJ1-4,TRBV7-9,.
CAISPGQGGTEAFF,TGTGCCATCAGCCCGGGACAGGGAGGCACTGAAGCTTTCTTT,TRBD1,TRBJ1-1,TRBV10-3,.
CASSVGEGGVNTEAFF,TGTGCCAGCAGCGTAGGGGAAGGGGGTGTGAACACTGAAGCTTTCTTT,.,TRBJ1-1,TRBV9,.
CASVKNEMGKQYF,TGTGCCAGCGTTAAAAACGAGATGGGCAAGCAGTACTTC,.,TRBJ2-7,TRBV7-9,.
CASSLPGLAALGGEQFF,TGTGCCAGCAGCTTGCCGGGACTAGCGGCTTTGGGAGGTGAGCAGTTCTTC,TRBD2,TRBJ2-1,TRBV5-4,few
CASSLPGTTVNEQFF,TGTGCCAGCAGCTTGCCCGGGACTACAGTCAATGAGCAGTTCTTC,TRBD2,TRBJ2-1,TRBV7-8,.
CASSLISREQYF,TGTGCCAGCAGCCTGATTAGTCGCGAGCAGTACTTC,.,TRBJ2-7,TRBV7-9,.
CASSDWAPHLYGYTF,TGTGCCAGCAGTGATTGGGCACCGCACCTCTATGGCTACACCTTC,.,TRBJ1-2,TRBV6-1,.
CASSPTTGSRAFF,TGTGCCAGTAGTCCGACGACAGGATCTCGAGCTTTCTTT,.,TRBJ1-1,TRBV19,few
CASSLSEGARYGYTF,TGTGCCAGCAGCTTGAGCGAGGGGGCGAGATATGGCTACACCTTC,TRBD1,TRBJ1-2,TRBV5-4,.
CASSPLKGDPRQPQHF,TGTGCCAGCTCACCACTAAAGGGGGACCCCCGACAGCCCCAGCATTTT,.,TRBJ1-5,TRBV18,.
CASSMGQGAFSPLHF,TGTGCCAGCAGTATGGGACAGGGGGCTTTTTCACCCCTCCACTTT,TRBD1,TRBJ1-6,TRBV5-4,.
CASSYGTRNTEAFF,TGTGCCAGCAGTTACGGTACGAGGAACACTGAAGCTTTCTTT,.,TRBJ1-1,TRBV6-5,.
CASSFRSGELNTEAFF,TGCGCCAGCAGCTTCCGGTCCGGGGAGCTGAACACTGAAGCTTTCTTT,.,TRBJ1-1,TRBV5-1,.
CASSIGTSGTTDTQYF,TGTGCCAGCAGCATCGGGACTAGCGGTACCACAGATACGCAGTATTTT,TRBD2,TRBJ2-3,TRBV7-8,.
CASSAPMGQGAGNTIYF,TGTGCCAGCAGCGCTCCCATGGGACAGGGTGCTGGAAACACCATATATTTT,TRBD1,TRBJ1-3,TRBV2,.
CASSQDGLSSYEQYF,TGCGCCAGCAGCCAAGACGGACTTTCCTCCTACGAGCAGTACTTC,.,TRBJ2-7,TRBV4-1,.